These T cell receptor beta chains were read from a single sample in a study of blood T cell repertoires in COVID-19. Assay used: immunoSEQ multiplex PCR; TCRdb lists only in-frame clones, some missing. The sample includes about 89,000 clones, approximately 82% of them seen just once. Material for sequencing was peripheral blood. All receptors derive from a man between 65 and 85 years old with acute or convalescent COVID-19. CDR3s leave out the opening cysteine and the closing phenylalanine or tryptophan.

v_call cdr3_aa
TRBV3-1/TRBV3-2 ASSHFRGRSSPLH
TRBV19 ASSTGQQNTEAF
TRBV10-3 AISPLAGISRTGELF
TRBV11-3 ASSLVFTGTSGLTYEQY
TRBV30 AWRRLAGSTDTQY
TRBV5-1 ASSFGSGDGYT
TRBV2 ASSGDRLAGTQY
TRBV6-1 ASSEGGRASKNIQY
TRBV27 ASSLSPATSGGNEQF
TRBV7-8 ASSLGTGDFEQF
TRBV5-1 ASGSLRGGELF